A single sample is the source of the 24 T cell receptor beta chains below, sequenced in a study of cytomegalovirus exposure and HLA in healthy donors. The primer mix had 60 Vbeta and 13 Jbeta primers. TCRdb's table, derived via immunoSEQ multiplex PCR, lists solely in-frame clones and lacks some. The table shows 100,000 to 150,000 clones, with 75% to 85% occurring only once. The sequenced sample consisted of PBMCs. These receptors were taken from a man under 40 in good health and CMV-seropositive.

The rearrangement uses TRBV9 and TRBJ2-1; possible D gene TRBD1, 7 bases. The germline V gene has CDR1 SGDLS and CDR2 YYNGEE. V was trimmed by 4 bases and J by 7 bases, leaving 12 bases between them. This CDR3 comprises 13 residues. The CDR3 nucleotides are TGTGCCAGCAGCCTACAGGGGAGGAATGAGCAGTTCTTC. Translation: CASSLQGRNEQFF.

The rearrangement links TRBV30 to TRBJ1-4; 7 bases are a match to TRBD1. The J segment lost 6 bases and the V segment lost 8 bases, leaving 6 bases of the junction unmatched. This CDR3 contains 12 residues. CDR1 and CDR2 (germline): GTSNPN, SVGIG (reference sequence). The CDR3 spells CAGRQGDEKLFF. As DNA, the CDR3 is TGTGCCGGTCGACAGGGAGATGAAAAACTGTTTTTT.

The chain links TRBV19 to TRBJ2-3, with 7 bases that match TRBD2. The V segment lost 4 bases and the J segment 0 bases; nucleotides outside the gene matches: 10. This CDR3 is 17 amino acids long. The germline gives CDR1 LNHDA, CDR2 SQIVND (reference sequence). CDR3 in amino acids: CASSKFGGRPSTDTQYF. CDR3 coding DNA: TGTGCCAGTAGTAAATTTGGCGGGAGACCTAGCACAGATACGCAGTATTTT.

This chain uses TRBV28 with TRBJ2-3, with D perhaps matching TRBD2 (6 bases). Germline V gives CDR1 MDHEN, CDR2 SYDVKM. The CDR3 covers 14 residues. Trimming stripped 3 bases from V and 5 bases from J, with 12 bases between. The CDR3 region has the DNA TGTGCCAGCAGTTTTGGGGGGTACCTAGATACGCAGTATTTT. Encoded protein: CASSFGGYLDTQYF. The variable domain in full, completed from reference TRBV28 and TRBJ2-3, reads DVKVTQSSRYLVKRTGEKVFLECVQDMDHENMFWYRQDPGLGLRLIYFSYDVKMKEKGDIPEGYSVSREKKERFSLILESASTNQTSMYLCASSFGGYLDTQYFGPGTRLTVL.

The chain combines TRBV21-1 with TRBJ2-2; the D call in the table, TRBD1, was not verified against the DNA. TRBV21-1 constitutes a pseudogene. CDR3 length: 11 residues. CDR3 bases: TGTGCCAGCAGGGGGCCCGGGGAGCTGTTTTTT. Translation gives CASRGPGELFF.

The V call is TRBV7-3, the J call TRBJ1-1; possibly TRBD1 for D (6 bases). The ends were cut back, 5 bases at V and 0 bases at J, with 10 bases in the middle. Germline CDR1 reads SGHTA; CDR2 reads FQGTGA. The CDR3 is 14 amino acids. Here the CDR3 DNA reads TGTGCCAGCAGCCCGGACAGCCTGAACACTGAAGCTTTCTTT. It is translated as CASSPDSLNTEAFF.

V gene TRBV5-6 combines with J gene TRBJ1-2, with 7 bases identical to TRBD1. The trim removed 5 bases at V and 6 bases at J, leaving 7 bases unmatched. The germline V gene encodes CDR1 SGHDT and CDR2 YYEEEE. CDR3 size: 13 residues. The CDR3 DNA is TGTGCCAGCAGTATAATACAGGGGAATGGCTACACCTTC. Translating gives CASSIIQGNGYTF.

CDR3 in DNA: TGTGCCAGCAGCTCCGGGACAGGAAGCTCCTACGAGCAGTACTTC. Protein product: CASSSGTGSSYEQYF. The chain combines TRBV5-4 with TRBJ2-7; 8 bases agree with TRBD1. The CDR3 covers 15 residues. V was clipped by 3 bases and J by 0 bases; unmatched bases: 5. CDR1 and CDR2 (germline): SGHNT, YYREEE (reference sequence).

The chain employs TRBV25-1 and TRBJ2-5; TRBD2 agrees at 9 bases. The germline gives CDR1 MGHDK, CDR2 SYGVNS. The CDR3 runs 15 residues. V lost 5 bases, J lost 5 bases, and 9 bases stayed unmatched. The CDR3 region has the DNA TGTGCCAGCAGTCCCAGGGCTAGCGGGGTTGAGACCCAGTACTTC. Residues: CASSPRASGVETQYF.

CDR3 protein: CASSFRKGLNTGELFF. The CDR3 DNA follows: TGCGCCAGCAGCTTTAGAAAGGGGTTAAACACCGGGGAGCTGTTTTTT. The chain recombines TRBV5-1 with TRBJ2-2, with D possibly TRBD1 on 5 matching bases. The V end lost 2 bases, the J end lost 2 bases, and 13 bases lay between the germline ends. Germline CDR1 SGHRS, CDR2 YFSETQ. CDR3 length: 16 amino acids.

The chain joins TRBV5-1 to TRBJ2-3, with D possibly matching TRBD1 (5 bases). The CDR3 has 15 residues. The germline gives CDR1 SGHRS, CDR2 YFSETQ. Trimming stripped 6 bases from V and 2 bases from J, with 16 bases between. CDR3 bases: TGCGCCAGCACGCAATTAGGGGCCTACACAGATACGCAGTATTTT. Protein sequence: CASTQLGAYTDTQYF.

This chain connects TRBV27 to TRBJ2-7; 7 bases line up with TRBD1. Losses at the gene ends were 2 bases for V and 4 bases for J; bases not matched to a gene: 11. This CDR3 contains 16 residues. Germline CDR1 and CDR2: MNHEY and SMNVEV (reference sequence). CDR3 DNA: TGTGCCAGCAGTTTAAGCCAACAGGGGTTGGCTTACGAGCAGTACTTC. Amino acids: CASSLSQQGLAYEQYF.

The chain couples TRBV27 to TRBJ2-3; D may be TRBD1 (5 bases). Looked up from germline, CDR1 is MNHEY and CDR2 is SMNVEV (reference sequence). The CDR3 contains 15 residues. Deletions cut 0 bases from V and 3 bases from J, with 10 bases between. CDR3 in amino acids: CASSLSFAGTDTQYF. CDR3 coding DNA: TGTGCCAGCAGTTTATCGTTCGCAGGGACAGATACGCAGTATTTT.

The rearrangement links TRBV2 to TRBJ2-2, with TRBD1 as a possible D gene (5 bases). V dropped 6 bases and J dropped 1 base, with 15 bases sitting between them. The CDR3 has 16 amino acids. Germline-derived CDR1 and CDR2 are SNHLY and FYNNEI. This CDR3 reads CASRPAVDRNTGELFF. The CDR3 region has the DNA TGTGCCAGCAGACCCGCTGTTGACAGGAACACCGGGGAGCTGTTTTTT.

This chain joins TRBV19 and TRBJ1-1, with D tentatively TRBD1 (6 bases). Trimming shortened V by 6 bases and J by 1 base, and 6 bases separated the two germline ends. Germline values: CDR1 LNHDA, CDR2 SQIVND (reference sequence). The CDR3 consists of 12 residues. CDR3 bases: TGTGCCAGTAGGACAGGGAACACTGAAGCTTTCTTT. It is translated as CASRTGNTEAFF.

V gene TRBV7-3 combines with J gene TRBJ1-1, with a weak D call TRBD1 (6 bases). V was shortened by 6 bases and J by 1 base, with 9 bases between the two germline ends. Germline V CDR1 and CDR2: SGHTA, FQGTGA. This CDR3 spans 13 amino acids. The CDR3 loop is CASRRGQNTEAFF. CDR3 DNA sequence: TGTGCCAGCAGAAGGGGACAGAACACTGAAGCTTTCTTT. Drawing the rest from reference TRBV7-3 and TRBJ1-1, the complete variable domain is GAGVSQTPSNKVTEKGKYVELRCDPISGHTALYWYRQSLGQGPEFLIYFQGTGAADDSGLPNDRFFAVRPEGSVSTLKIQRTERGDSAVYLCASRRGQNTEAFFGQGTRLTVV.

This clone was found a few times. The rearrangement joins TRBV13 to TRBJ1-1; 7 bases align to TRBD1. CDR1 and CDR2 (germline): PRHDT, FYEKMQ (reference sequence). V lost 2 bases to trimming and J lost 4 bases; unmatched junction nucleotides: 1. The length of the CDR3 is 13 residues. The CDR3 DNA reads TGTGCCAGCAGCTTAAGGGGGCGCACTGAAGCTTTCTTT. Encoded protein: CASSLRGRTEAFF.

The rearrangement links TRBV10-3 to TRBJ1-1; D perhaps matches TRBD1 (5 bases). CDR3 size: 13 residues. V lost 8 bases to trimming and J lost 1 base, with 11 bases between them. Looked up from germline, CDR1 is ENHRY and CDR2 is SYGVKD. CDR3 nucleotides: TGTGCCATCCGGGCGGGGACGAACACTGAAGCTTTCTTT. Amino acid sequence: CAIRAGTNTEAFF.

V usage is TRBV9 and J usage is TRBJ1-5; the match to TRBD1 covers 11 bases. The CDR3 runs 16 residues. Unmatched junction bases numbered 4, after V lost 0 bases and J lost 5 bases. Germline V gene sequence: CDR1 SGDLS, CDR2 YYNGEE. The CDR3 loop reads CASSVGTGGMDQPQHF. CDR3 in DNA: TGTGCCAGCAGCGTAGGGACAGGGGGCATGGATCAGCCCCAGCATTTT.

This chain links TRBV27 with TRBJ2-7; 9 bases agree with TRBD1. The CDR3 spans 15 residues. Germline CDR1 and CDR2: MNHEY and SMNVEV (reference sequence). V lost 2 bases and J lost 5; bases outside the gene matches: 7. The CDR3 region has the DNA TGTGCCAGCAGTTTAAGGGACAGGGTATACGACGAGCAGTACTTC. This encodes CASSLRDRVYDEQYF.

In DNA, the CDR3 is TGTGCCAGCAGCCGACAGAGTACCGGGGAGCTGTTTTTT. Residues: CASSRQSTGELFF. V gene TRBV7-3 combines with J gene TRBJ2-2; a possible D gene is TRBD1 (5 bases). This CDR3 is built from 13 residues. V shed 5 bases and J shed 5 bases, with 9 bases lying between them. CDR1 is SGHTA and CDR2 is FQGTGA in the germline V gene.

The CDR3 protein is CASSPNSGSTDTQYF. The CDR3 DNA is TGTGCCAGCTCACCCAACAGTGGGAGCACAGATACGCAGTATTTT. The chain uses TRBV18 and TRBJ2-3, with no clear D. V gave up 3 bases and J gave up 0 bases, with 10 bases separating them. Germline assignment: CDR1 KGHSH and CDR2 LQKENI. The CDR3 extends over 15 amino acids.

There are a few counts of this clone. The J gene is TRBJ1-1, the V gene TRBV29-1; D ambiguous. Germline assignment: CDR1 SQVTM and CDR2 ANQGSEA. V shed 3 bases and J shed 1 base, with 6 bases lying between them. The CDR3 has 12 amino acids. CDR3 sequence (DNA): TGCAGCGTTGAGGCCCCGAACACTGAAGCTTTCTTT. Translation gives CSVEAPNTEAFF.

The genes are TRBV29-1 and TRBJ2-6, with a possible D match to TRBD1 (7 bases). The CDR3 loop spans 16 amino acids. V gave up 4 bases and J gave up 0 bases, with 13 bases separating them. CDR1 SQVTM and CDR2 ANQGSEA come from the germline V gene. CDR3 nucleotide sequence: TGCAGCGTTGTACAGGGGAGGCTCTCTGGGGCCAACGTCCTGACTTTC. Its protein is CSVVQGRLSGANVLTF.